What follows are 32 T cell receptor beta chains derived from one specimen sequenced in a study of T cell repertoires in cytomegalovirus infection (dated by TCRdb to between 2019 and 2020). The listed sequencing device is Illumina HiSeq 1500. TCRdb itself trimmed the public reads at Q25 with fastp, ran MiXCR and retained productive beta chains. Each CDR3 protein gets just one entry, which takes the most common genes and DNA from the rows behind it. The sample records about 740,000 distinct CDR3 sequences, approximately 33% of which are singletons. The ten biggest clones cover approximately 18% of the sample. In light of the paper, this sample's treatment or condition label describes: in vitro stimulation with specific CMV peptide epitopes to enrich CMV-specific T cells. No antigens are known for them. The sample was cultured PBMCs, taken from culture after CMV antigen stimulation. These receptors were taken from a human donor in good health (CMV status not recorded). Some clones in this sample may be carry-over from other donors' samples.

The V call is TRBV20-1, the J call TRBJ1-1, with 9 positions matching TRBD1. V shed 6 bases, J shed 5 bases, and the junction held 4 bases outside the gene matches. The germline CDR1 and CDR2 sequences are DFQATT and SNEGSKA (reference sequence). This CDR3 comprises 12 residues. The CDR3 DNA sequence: TGCAGTGCACAGGGGGCGGCTACTGAAGCTTTCTTT. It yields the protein CSAQGAATEAFF.

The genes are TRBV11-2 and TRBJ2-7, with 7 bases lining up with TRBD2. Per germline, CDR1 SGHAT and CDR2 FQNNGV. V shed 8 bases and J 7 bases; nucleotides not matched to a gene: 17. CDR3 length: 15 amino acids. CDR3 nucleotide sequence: TGTGCCAGCTCCCCGGGGCTGGCGGGAGTGAGAGAGCAGTACTTC. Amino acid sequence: CASSPGLAGVREQYF.

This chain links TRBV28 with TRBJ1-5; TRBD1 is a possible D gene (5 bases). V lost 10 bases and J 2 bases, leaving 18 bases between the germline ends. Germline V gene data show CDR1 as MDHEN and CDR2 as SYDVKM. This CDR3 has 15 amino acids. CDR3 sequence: CATLKGSRGNQPQHF. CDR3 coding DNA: TGTGCCACCCTAAAGGGGAGTCGGGGCAATCAGCCCCAGCATTTT.

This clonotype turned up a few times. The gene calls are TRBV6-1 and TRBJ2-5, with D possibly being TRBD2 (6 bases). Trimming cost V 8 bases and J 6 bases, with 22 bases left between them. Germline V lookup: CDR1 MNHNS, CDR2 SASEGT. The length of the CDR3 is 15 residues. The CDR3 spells CASLREPGSRQTQYF. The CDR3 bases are TGTGCCAGCCTTCGGGAGCCGGGGTCTCGACAGACCCAGTACTTC.

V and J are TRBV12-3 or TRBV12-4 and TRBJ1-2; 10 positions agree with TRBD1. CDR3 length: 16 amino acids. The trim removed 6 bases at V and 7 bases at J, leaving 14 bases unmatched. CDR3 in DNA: TGTGCCAGCAGCGGACAGGGGGACTTTTACCCAGGTGGCTACACCTTC. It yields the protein CASSGQGDFYPGGYTF.

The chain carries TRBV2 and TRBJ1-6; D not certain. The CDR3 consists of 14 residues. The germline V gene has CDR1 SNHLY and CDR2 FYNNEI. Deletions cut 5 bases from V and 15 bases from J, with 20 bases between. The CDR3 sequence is CASSPNMPWRVLHF. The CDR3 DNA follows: TGTGCCAGCAGTCCAAACATGCCCTGGCGGGTCCTCCACTTT.

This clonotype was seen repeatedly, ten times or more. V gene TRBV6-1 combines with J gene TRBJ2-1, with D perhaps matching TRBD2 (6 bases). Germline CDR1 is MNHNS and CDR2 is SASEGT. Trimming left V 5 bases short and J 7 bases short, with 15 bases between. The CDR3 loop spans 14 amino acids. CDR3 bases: TGTGCCAGCAGTACCGGGACTGCAACTAATGAGCAGTTCTTC. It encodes CASSTGTATNEQFF.

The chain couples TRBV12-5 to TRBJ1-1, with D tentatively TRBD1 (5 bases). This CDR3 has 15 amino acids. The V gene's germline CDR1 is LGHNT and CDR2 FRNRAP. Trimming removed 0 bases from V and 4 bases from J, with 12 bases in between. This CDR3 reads CASGLVVRDGTEAFF. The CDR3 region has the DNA TGTGCTAGTGGTTTGGTGGTCAGGGACGGCACTGAAGCTTTCTTT.

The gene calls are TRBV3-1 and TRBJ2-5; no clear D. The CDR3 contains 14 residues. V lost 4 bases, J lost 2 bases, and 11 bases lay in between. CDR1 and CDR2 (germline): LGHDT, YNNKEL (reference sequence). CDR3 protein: CASSPRYGQETQYF. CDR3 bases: TGTGCCAGCAGCCCTCGTTACGGACAAGAGACCCAGTACTTC.

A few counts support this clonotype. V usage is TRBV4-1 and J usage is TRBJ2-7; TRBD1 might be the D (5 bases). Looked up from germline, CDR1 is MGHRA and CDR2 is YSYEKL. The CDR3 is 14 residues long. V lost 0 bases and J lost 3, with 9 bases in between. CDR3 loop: CASSQDTRDYEQYF. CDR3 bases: TGCGCCAGCAGCCAAGATACCAGGGACTACGAGCAGTACTTC.

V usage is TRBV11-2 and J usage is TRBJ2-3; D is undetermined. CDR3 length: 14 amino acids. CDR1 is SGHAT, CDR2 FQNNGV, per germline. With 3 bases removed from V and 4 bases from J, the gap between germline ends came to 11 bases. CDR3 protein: CASSFYGSADTQYF. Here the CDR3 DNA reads TGTGCCAGCAGCTTTTACGGGTCGGCAGATACGCAGTATTTT.

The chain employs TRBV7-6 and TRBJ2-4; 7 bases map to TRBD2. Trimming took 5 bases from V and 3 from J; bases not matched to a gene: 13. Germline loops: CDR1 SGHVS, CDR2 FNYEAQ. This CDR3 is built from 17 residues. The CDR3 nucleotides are TGTGCCAGCAGCCAATATTCCGGGGGGTTGGGCAAAAACATTCAGTACTTC. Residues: CASSQYSGGLGKNIQYF.

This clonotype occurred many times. CDR3 nucleotide sequence: TGTGCCAGCAGCCATACAGGGGGCCCGAGTATGAACACTGAAGCTTTCTTT. As protein: CASSHTGGPSMNTEAFF. This sequence joins TRBV7-8 and TRBJ1-1; TRBD1 agrees at 9 bases. This CDR3 has 17 amino acids. Germline assignment: CDR1 SGHVS and CDR2 FQNEAQ. Losses at the gene ends were 5 bases for V and 0 bases for J; bases not matched to a gene: 10.

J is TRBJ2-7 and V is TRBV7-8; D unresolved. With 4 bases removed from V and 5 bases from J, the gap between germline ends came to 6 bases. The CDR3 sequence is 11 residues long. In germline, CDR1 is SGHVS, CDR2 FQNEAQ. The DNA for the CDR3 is TGTGCCAGCAGCTCCGTTGACGAGCAGTACTTC. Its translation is CASSSVDEQYF.

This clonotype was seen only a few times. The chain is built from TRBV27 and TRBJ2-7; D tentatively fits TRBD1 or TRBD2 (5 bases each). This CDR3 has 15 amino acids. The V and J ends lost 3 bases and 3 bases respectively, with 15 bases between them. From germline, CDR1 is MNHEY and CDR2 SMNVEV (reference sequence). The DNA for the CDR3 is TGTGCCAGCAGTTTGCAAGGGGACGCCGTCTACGAGCAGTACTTC. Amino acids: CASSLQGDAVYEQYF.

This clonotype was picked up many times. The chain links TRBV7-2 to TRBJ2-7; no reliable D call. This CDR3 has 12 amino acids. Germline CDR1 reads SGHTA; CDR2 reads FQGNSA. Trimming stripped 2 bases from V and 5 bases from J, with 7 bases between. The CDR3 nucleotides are TGTGCCAGCAGCTTAACTCCCCACGAGCAGTACTTC. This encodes CASSLTPHEQYF.

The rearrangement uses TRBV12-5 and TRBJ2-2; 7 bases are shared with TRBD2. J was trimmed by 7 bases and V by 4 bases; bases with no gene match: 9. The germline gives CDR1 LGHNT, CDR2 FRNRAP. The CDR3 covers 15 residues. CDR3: CASGSDFGGIGELFF. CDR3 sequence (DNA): TGTGCTAGTGGTTCGGACTTCGGGGGGATCGGGGAGCTGTTTTTT. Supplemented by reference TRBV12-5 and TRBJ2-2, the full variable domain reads DARVTQTPRHKVTEMGQEVTMRCQPILGHNTVFWYRQTMMQGLELLAYFRNRAPLDDSGMPKDRFSAEMPDATLATLKIQPSEPRDSAVYFCASGSDFGGIGELFFGEGSRLTVL.

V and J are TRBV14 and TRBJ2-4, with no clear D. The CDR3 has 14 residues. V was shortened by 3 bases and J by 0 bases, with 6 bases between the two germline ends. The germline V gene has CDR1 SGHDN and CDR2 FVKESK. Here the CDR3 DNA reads TGTGCCAGCAGCCATGGGATAGCCAAAAACATTCAGTACTTC. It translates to CASSHGIAKNIQYF.

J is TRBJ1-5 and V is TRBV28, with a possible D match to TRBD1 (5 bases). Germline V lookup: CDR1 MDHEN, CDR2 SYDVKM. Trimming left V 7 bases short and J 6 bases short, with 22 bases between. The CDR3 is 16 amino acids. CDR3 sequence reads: CASTSPSLGGGQPQHF. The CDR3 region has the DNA TGTGCCAGCACTTCTCCGTCCCTTGGCGGGGGTCAGCCCCAGCATTTT.

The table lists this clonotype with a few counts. CDR3 sequence reads: CAKKGLAGEGELFF. The CDR3 DNA follows: TGTGCCAAAAAGGGGCTAGCGGGGGAAGGGGAGCTGTTTTTT. The chain is built from TRBV7-2 and TRBJ2-2, with 10 positions matching TRBD2. V gave up 10 bases and J gave up 8 bases; unmatched junction bases: 10. CDR3 length equals 14 residues. CDR1 is SGHTA and CDR2 is FQGNSA in the germline V gene.

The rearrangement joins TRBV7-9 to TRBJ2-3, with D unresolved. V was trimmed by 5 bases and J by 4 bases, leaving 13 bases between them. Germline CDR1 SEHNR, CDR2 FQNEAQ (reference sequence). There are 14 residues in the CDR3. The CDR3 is CASSHRLIPDTQYF. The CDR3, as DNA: TGTGCCAGCAGCCATAGACTGATACCAGATACGCAGTATTTT.

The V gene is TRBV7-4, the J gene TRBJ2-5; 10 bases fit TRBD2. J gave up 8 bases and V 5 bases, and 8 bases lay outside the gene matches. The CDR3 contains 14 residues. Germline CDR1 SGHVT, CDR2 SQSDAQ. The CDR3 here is CASSPSGGRGTQYF. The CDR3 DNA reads TGTGCCAGCAGCCCTAGCGGGGGTCGGGGCACCCAGTACTTC.

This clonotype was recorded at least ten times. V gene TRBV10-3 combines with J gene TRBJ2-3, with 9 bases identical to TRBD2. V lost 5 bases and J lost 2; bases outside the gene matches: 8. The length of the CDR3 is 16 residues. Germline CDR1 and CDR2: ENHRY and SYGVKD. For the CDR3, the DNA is TGTGCCATCAGTTTGGCGAGCGGGGGGCCCACAGATACGCAGTATTTT. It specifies CAISLASGGPTDTQYF.

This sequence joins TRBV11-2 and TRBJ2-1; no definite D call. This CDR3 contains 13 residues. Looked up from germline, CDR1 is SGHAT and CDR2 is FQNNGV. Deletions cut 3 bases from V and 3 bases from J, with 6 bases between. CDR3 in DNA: TGTGCCAGCAGCTTTCCAAGCTACAATGAGCAGTTCTTC. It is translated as CASSFPSYNEQFF.

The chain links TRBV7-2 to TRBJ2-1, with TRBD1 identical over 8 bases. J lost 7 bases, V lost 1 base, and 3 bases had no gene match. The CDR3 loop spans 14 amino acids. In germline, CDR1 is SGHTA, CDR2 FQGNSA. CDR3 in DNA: TGTGCCAGCAGCTTAGAACAGGGGGATAATGAGCAGTTCTTC. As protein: CASSLEQGDNEQFF.

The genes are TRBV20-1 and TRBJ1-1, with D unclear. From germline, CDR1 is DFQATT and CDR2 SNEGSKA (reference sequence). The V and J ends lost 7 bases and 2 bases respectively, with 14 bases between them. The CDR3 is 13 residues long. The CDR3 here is CSVLQGPNTEAFF. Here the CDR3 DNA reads TGCAGTGTTCTTCAAGGGCCCAACACTGAAGCTTTCTTT.

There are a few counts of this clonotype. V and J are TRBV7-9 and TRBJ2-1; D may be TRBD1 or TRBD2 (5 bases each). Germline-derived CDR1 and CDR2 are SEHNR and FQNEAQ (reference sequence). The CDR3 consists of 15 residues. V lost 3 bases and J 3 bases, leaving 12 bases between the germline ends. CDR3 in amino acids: CASSFFGTFYNEQFF. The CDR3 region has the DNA TGTGCCAGCAGCTTTTTCGGGACCTTCTACAATGAGCAGTTCTTC.

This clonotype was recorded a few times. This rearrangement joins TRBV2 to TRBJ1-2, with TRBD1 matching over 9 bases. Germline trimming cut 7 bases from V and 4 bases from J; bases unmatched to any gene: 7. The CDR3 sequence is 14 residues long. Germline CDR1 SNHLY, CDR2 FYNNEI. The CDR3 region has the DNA TGTGCCAGCAATCCGGGACAGGGTCTCTATGGCTACACCTTC. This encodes CASNPGQGLYGYTF.

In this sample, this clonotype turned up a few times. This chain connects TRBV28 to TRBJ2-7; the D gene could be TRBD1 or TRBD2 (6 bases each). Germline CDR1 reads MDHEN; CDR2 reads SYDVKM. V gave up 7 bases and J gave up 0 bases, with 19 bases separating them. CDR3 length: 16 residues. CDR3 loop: CASIGGFWGASYEQYF. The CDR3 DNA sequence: TGTGCCAGCATTGGGGGGTTCTGGGGGGCCTCCTACGAGCAGTACTTC. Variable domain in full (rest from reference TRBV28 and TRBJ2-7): DVKVTQSSRYLVKRTGEKVFLECVQDMDHENMFWYRQDPGLGLRLIYFSYDVKMKEKGDIPEGYSVSREKKERFSLILESASTNQTSMYLCASIGGFWGASYEQYFGPGTRLTVT.

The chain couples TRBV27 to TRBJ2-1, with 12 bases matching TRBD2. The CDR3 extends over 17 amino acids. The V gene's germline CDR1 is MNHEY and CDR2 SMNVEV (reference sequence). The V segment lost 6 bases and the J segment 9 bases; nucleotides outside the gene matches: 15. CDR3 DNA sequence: TGTGCCAGCAGGCATAGGGCACTAGCGGGAGGAGGAGGTGAGCAGTTCTTC. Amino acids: CASRHRALAGGGGEQFF.

CDR3 in DNA: TGTGCCAGCAGCATCTGGTCCAGGGGAACCACTGAAGCTTTCTTT. Residues: CASSIWSRGTTEAFF. The chain couples TRBV7-2 to TRBJ1-1; D may be TRBD1 (6 bases). Looked up from germline, CDR1 is SGHTA and CDR2 is FQGNSA. The CDR3 is 15 amino acids. V shed 5 bases and J shed 4 bases, with 17 bases lying between them.

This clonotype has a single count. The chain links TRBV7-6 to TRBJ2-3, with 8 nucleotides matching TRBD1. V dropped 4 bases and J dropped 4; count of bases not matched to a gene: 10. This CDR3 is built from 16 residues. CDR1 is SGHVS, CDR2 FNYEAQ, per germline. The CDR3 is CASSSGAAGGADTQYF. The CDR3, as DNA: TGTGCCAGCAGCTCAGGGGCGGCAGGGGGCGCAGATACGCAGTATTTT.